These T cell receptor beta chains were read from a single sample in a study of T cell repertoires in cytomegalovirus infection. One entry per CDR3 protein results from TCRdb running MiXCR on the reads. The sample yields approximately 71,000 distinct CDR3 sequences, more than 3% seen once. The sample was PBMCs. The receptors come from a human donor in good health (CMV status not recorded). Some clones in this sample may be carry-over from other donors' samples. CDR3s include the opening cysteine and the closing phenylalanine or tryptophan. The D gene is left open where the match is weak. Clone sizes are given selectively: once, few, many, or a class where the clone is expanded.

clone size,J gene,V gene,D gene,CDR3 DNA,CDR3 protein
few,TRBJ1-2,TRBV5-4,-,TGTGCCAGCAGCTTAAACAAGGGAAGGCTAAGCTATGGCTACACCTTC,CASSLNKGRLSYGYTF
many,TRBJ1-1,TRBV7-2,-,TGTGCCAGCAGCCCTGTGCCCGGGCACACTGAAGCTTTCTTT,CASSPVPGHTEAFF
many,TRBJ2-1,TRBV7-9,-,TGTGCCAGCAGCTTACGGGACCAAAACAATGAGCAGTTCTTC,CASSLRDQNNEQFF
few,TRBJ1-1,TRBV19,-,TGTGCCAGTAGTATCCCAAGGTACACTGAAGCTTTCTTT,CASSIPRYTEAFF
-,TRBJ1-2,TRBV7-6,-,TGTGCCAGCCCAACGGGGAAAAGGGGACTGTATGGCTACACCTTC,CASPTGKRGLYGYTF
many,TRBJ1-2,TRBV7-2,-,TGTGCCAGCACTGAAACGGGTAAAGGCTACACCTTC,CASTETGKGYTF
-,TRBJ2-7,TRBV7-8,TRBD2,TGTGCCAGCAGCTTAGCGGCGGGGGGGGAGCAGTACTTC,CASSLAAGGEQYF
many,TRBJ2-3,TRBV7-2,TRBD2,TGTGCCAGCAGCTTCCGCGGGGGTAGCACAGATACGCAGTATTTT,CASSFRGGSTDTQYF
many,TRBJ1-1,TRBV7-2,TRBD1,TGTGCCAGCAGCTTAGCCGCAGGGGGCCAGACTGAAGCTTTCTTT,CASSLAAGGQTEAFF
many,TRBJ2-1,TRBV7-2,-,TGTGCCAGCAGCCCCTCTAGCGTCGCCTACAATGAGCAGTTCTTC,CASSPSSVAYNEQFF
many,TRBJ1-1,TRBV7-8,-,TGTGCCAGCAGAAAACAGGACATGAACACTGAAGCTTTCTTT,CASRKQDMNTEAFF
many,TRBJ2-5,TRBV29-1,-,TGCAGCGTTGGCGGCGGGGAAGAGACCCAGTACTTC,CSVGGGEETQYF
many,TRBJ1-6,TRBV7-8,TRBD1,TGTGCCAGCAGCGTGGGATCGACAGGGGGCATTTCACCCCTCCACTTT,CASSVGSTGGISPLHF
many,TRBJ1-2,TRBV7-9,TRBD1,TGTGCCAGCAGCTTACTGGACAGGGTCGGTGGCTACACCTTC,CASSLLDRVGGYTF
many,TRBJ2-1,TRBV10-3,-,TGTGCCATCGGGGGCCTCATTGGTGGGTACAATGAGCAGTTCTTC,CAIGGLIGGYNEQFF
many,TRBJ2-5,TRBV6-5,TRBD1,TGTGCCAGCCACAGGGGGGAGACCCAGTACTTC,CASHRGETQYF
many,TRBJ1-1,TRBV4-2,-,TGTGCCAGCAGCTTCAACGTCTACACTGAAGCTTTCTTT,CASSFNVYTEAFF
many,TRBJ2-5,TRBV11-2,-,TGTGCCAGCGGCCCCCTCCGGCAAGAGACCCAGTACTTC,CASGPLRQETQYF
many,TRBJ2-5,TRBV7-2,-,TGTGCCAGCAGCTCTGACATCACAGAGACCCAGTACTTC,CASSSDITETQYF
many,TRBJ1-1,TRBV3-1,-,TGTGCCAGCAGCCCCAGGTTTGGGAACACTGAAGCTTTCTTT,CASSPRFGNTEAFF
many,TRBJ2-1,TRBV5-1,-,TGCGCCAGCAGCGACCTCGAAGAGTGGCAGTTCTTC,CASSDLEEWQFF
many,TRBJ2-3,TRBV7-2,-,TGTGCCAGCAGCCCCGCCTTTAACAGGGCTTGGGGGGATACGCAGTATTTT,CASSPAFNRAWGDTQYF
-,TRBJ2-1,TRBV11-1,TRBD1,TGTGCCAGCAGCTCTACCGGGACAGGGATATACAATGAGCAGTTCTTC,CASSSTGTGIYNEQFF
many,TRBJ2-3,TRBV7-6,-,TGTGCCAGCAGCCCTGCCTCCGGGACCGGGCAGTATTTT,CASSPASGTGQYF
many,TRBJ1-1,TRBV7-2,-,TGTGCCAGCAGCTTAAGTAGTAGCACTGAAGCTTTCTTT,CASSLSSSTEAFF
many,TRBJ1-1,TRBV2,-,TGTGCCAGCCGGGCAGATATCAACACTGAAGCTTTCTTT,CASRADINTEAFF
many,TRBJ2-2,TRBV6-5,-,TGTGCCAGCAACCAGCAGGCGGGGACCGGGGAGCTGTTTTTT,CASNQQAGTGELFF
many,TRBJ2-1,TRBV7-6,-,TGTGCCAGCAGCTTAGGAGTTGAGGCGGAGCAGTTCTTC,CASSLGVEAEQFF
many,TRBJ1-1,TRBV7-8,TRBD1,TGTGCCAGCAGCTTGGGGACAGGGGACACTGAAGCTTTCTTT,CASSLGTGDTEAFF
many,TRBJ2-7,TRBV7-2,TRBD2,TGTGCCAGCAGACCATCCGCGGGAGTAGGGTACGAGCAGTACTTC,CASRPSAGVGYEQYF
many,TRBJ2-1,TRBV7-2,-,TGTGCCAGCAGCTTCGGCGGAGCTAAGGATGAGCAGTTCTTC,CASSFGGAKDEQFF